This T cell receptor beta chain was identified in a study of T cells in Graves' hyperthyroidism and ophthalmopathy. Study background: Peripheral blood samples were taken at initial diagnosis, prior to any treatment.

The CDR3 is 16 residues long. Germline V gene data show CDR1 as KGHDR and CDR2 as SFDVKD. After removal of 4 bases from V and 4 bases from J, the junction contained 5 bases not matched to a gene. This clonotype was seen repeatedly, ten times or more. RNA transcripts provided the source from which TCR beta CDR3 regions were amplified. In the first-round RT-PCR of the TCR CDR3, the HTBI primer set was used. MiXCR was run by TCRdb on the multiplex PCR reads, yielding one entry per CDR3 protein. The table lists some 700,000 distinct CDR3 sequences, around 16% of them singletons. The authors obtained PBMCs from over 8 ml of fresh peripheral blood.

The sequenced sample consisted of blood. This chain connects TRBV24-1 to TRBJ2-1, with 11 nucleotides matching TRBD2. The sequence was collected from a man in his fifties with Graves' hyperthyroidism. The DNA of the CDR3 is TGTGCCACCAGTGACCTAACTAGCGGGAGTTACAATGAGCAGTTCTTC. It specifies CATSDLTSGSYNEQFF.